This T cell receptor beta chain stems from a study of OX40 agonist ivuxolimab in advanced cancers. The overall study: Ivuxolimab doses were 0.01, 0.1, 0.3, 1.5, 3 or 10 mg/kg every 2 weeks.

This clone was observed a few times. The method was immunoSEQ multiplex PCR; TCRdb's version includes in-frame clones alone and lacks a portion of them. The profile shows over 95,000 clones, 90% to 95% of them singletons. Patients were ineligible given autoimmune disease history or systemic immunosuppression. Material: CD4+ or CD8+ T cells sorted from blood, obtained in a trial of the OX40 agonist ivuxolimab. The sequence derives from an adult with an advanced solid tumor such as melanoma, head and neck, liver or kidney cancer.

CDR3 region: CASSVVGTGAAGELFF. CDR3 DNA sequence: TGTGCCAGCAGCGTAGTCGGTACGGGCGCGGCCGGGGAGCTGTTTTTT. The J gene is TRBJ2-2, the V gene TRBV9; no firm D call. Germline values: CDR1 SGDLS, CDR2 YYNGEE. V gave up 0 bases and J gave up 6 bases, with 15 bases separating them. The CDR3 length is 16 residues.